What follows is one TCR beta chain and its context. About 500 nanograms of biopsy DNA per sample underwent TCRB immunosequencing. Method: immunoSEQ multiplex PCR; TCRdb's copy keeps in-frame clones and lacks some. The sample includes roughly 30,000 clones, around 77% of them seen just once. Germline V gene data show CDR1 as MNHEY and CDR2 as SMNVEV (reference sequence). The CDR3 length is 13 residues. These data originate in a study of T cell repertoires in ileal Crohn's disease. At the level of the study: Surgery for a complication: stricturing in 61%, penetrating in 39%.

The specimen was ileal tissue. The source is an adult with Crohn's disease. The rearrangement uses TRBV27 and TRBJ2-5; D unresolved. The end of the DNA aligns better with TRBJ2-7, so the J call may be wrong. This chain's CDR3 is CASSPWGSYEQYF. CDR3 bases: TGTGCCAGCAGTCCGTGGGGCTCCTACGAGCAGTACTTC.